This TCR beta chain was identified during a study of blood T cells in healthy people across ages. Study-wide background: There was about one barcoded beta molecule captured by template switching per two T cells. The study's findings and limits: Unsorted PBMC material precluded a definitive naive versus antigen-experienced comparison.

This clonotype was seen just once. Its target is not known. Next came a second PCR, run for 7 to 11 cycles, which used a sample-barcoded 5' primer along with a J-beta primer mix. One entry per CDR3 protein results from TCRdb running MiXCR on the 5' RACE reads. Of over a million distinct CDR3 sequences listed, roughly 45% are singletons. CDR3 length equals 12 residues. The germline CDR1 and CDR2 sequences are SNHLY and FYNNEI. The specimen was blood. The sequence derives from a woman between 18 and 29 years old in good health. This chain uses TRBV2 with TRBJ2-4, with D perhaps given as TRBD1 or TRBD2 (5 bases each). The J call is uncertain, as TRBJ2-7 better fits the DNA end. CDR3 protein: CASSEGVPEQYF. CDR3 DNA: TGTGCCAGCAGTGAGGGGGTTCCCGAGCAGTACTTC.